The 8 T cell receptor beta chains below were found in one sample sequenced in a study of CD8 T cells in Susac syndrome. Reverse transcription of roughly 0.45 to 1 ug RNA was performed with random hexamers. Via MiXCR, TCRdb re-called the immunoSEQ multiplex PCR reads, giving one row per CDR3 protein. The sample includes under 80,000 distinct CDR3 sequences, about 94% seen only once; the top ten take 0.3% to 0.45%. Specimen: CD8+ T cells from PBMCs. These receptors were obtained from a human donor with multiple sclerosis.

This rearrangement joins TRBV12-3 or TRBV12-4 to TRBJ2-3, with 13 bases matching TRBD2. The trim removed 4 bases at V and 2 bases at J, leaving 6 bases unmatched. The length of the CDR3 is 17 residues. The CDR3 sequence: CASSSLTSGGTTDTQYF. DNA for the CDR3: TGTGCCAGCAGTTCCTTGACTAGCGGGGGGACCACAGATACGCAGTATTTT.

The V call is TRBV6-5, the J call TRBJ2-7; D gene ambiguous. This CDR3 has 16 residues. The germline V gene has CDR1 MNHEY and CDR2 SVGAGI. Trimming stripped 3 bases from V and 2 bases from J, with 17 bases between. The CDR3 DNA follows: TGTGCCAGCAGTTATCCCCGAGGCCGAGGCCCCTACGAGCAGTACTTC. The encoded protein is CASSYPRGRGPYEQYF.

The gene calls are TRBV6-5 and TRBJ1-6; no firm D call. Looked up from germline, CDR1 is MNHEY and CDR2 is SVGAGI. This CDR3 has 15 amino acids. The V and J ends lost 5 bases and 0 bases respectively, with 8 bases between them. The CDR3 DNA sequence: TGTGCCAGCAGTCGAGGGAGCTCCTATAATTCACCCCTCCACTTT. Translating gives CASSRGSSYNSPLHF.

The chain recombines TRBV15 with TRBJ1-2; perhaps TRBD1 as D (6 bases). Germline V gene lookup returns CDR1 LNHNV and CDR2 YYDKDF (reference sequence). V dropped 0 bases and J dropped 2 bases, with 13 bases sitting between them. This CDR3 has 16 amino acids. CDR3 bases: TGTGCCACCAGCAGAGACGGGGGCGATGGAAACTATGGCTACACCTTC. The encoded protein is CATSRDGGDGNYGYTF.

The chain couples TRBV3-1 to TRBJ1-3; no reliable D call. V was cut by 1 base and J by 0 bases, with 10 bases left in between. There are 16 residues in the CDR3. Per germline, CDR1 LGHDT and CDR2 YNNKEL (reference sequence). CDR3 nucleotide sequence: TGTGCCAGCAGCCAAGGAACGGAGTACTCTGGAAACACCATATATTTT. This encodes CASSQGTEYSGNTIYF.

The chain joins TRBV6-5 to TRBJ2-3; no clear D gene. Germline V gives CDR1 MNHEY, CDR2 SVGAGI. This CDR3 comprises 14 residues. The ends were cut back, 2 bases at V and 0 bases at J, with 6 bases in the middle. The DNA for the CDR3 is TGTGCCAGCAGTTACGGGCAGAGCACAGATACGCAGTATTTT. This gives the protein CASSYGQSTDTQYF.

V and J are TRBV6-6 and TRBJ2-2, with D unclear. V was cut by 7 bases and J by 6 bases, with 12 bases left in between. The CDR3 covers 13 residues. Germline CDR1 and CDR2: MNHNY and SVGAGI (reference sequence). DNA of the CDR3: TGTGCCAGCACCCCTTTCGTGTCCGGGGAGCTGTTTTTT. Translation gives CASTPFVSGELFF.

J is TRBJ1-2 and V is TRBV7-9; D may be TRBD1 (5 bases). V dropped 0 bases and J dropped 8 bases, with 13 bases sitting between them. Germline V gene sequence: CDR1 SEHNR, CDR2 FQNEAQ (reference sequence). The CDR3 loop spans 14 amino acids. The chain's CDR3 is CASSLAPVGDGYTF. The CDR3 region has the DNA TGTGCCAGCAGCTTAGCGCCGGTAGGGGACGGCTACACCTTC. Looking up the rest from reference TRBV7-9 and TRBJ1-2 gives the full variable domain: DTGVSQNPRHKITKRGQNVTFRCDPISEHNRLYWYRQTLGQGPEFLTYFQNEAQLEKSRLLSDRFSAERPKGSFSTLEIQRTEQGDSAMYLCASSLAPVGDGYTFGSGTRLTVV.